These 13 T cell receptor beta chains came from one sample sequenced in a study of T cells in Graves' hyperthyroidism and ophthalmopathy. TCR beta CDR3 regions were amplified from RNA transcripts. HTBI primers drove first-round RT-PCR of the TCR CDR3. TCRdb fed the multiplex PCR reads into MiXCR, producing one record per CDR3 protein. The sample contains 500,000 to 600,000 distinct CDR3 sequences, 40% to 50% of which appear only once. Sequenced input: peripheral blood or thyroid tissue (not recorded which). The receptors derive from an adult woman with Graves' disease, either hyperthyroidism or ophthalmopathy (not recorded which).

The V and J genes are TRBV20-1 and TRBJ2-2; D perhaps matches TRBD2 (6 bases). The CDR3 loop spans 14 amino acids. Germline V gene sequence: CDR1 DFQATT, CDR2 SNEGSKA (reference sequence). With 4 bases removed from V and 6 bases from J, the gap between germline ends came to 15 bases. The chain's CDR3 is CSATQAGQPGELFF. The CDR3 coding sequence is TGCAGTGCTACGCAAGCGGGTCAGCCCGGGGAGCTGTTTTTT.

This chain connects TRBV7-2 to TRBJ1-2; D gene ambiguous. Looked up from germline, CDR1 is SGHTA and CDR2 is FQGNSA. This CDR3 spans 13 amino acids. The V and J ends lost 5 bases and 1 base respectively, with 8 bases between them. The CDR3 nucleotides are TGTGCCAGCAGCGGAACTAGTAACTATGGCTACACCTTC. This sequence encodes CASSGTSNYGYTF.

The table lists this clonotype with many counts. The genes are TRBV20-1 and TRBJ2-7; D unclear. CDR3 length: 15 amino acids. The V and J ends lost 3 bases and 3 bases respectively, with 18 bases between them. Looked up from germline, CDR1 is DFQATT and CDR2 is SNEGSKA (reference sequence). The CDR3 DNA reads as TGCAGTGCTAGCTCCAACAAACAGATAGGCTACGAGCAGTACTTC. Its protein product is CSASSNKQIGYEQYF.

This clonotype was recorded only once. The CDR3 DNA is TGTGCCAGTAGTATAGGTGGCTACGGGGAGCTGTTTTTT. It codes for CASSIGGYGELFF. The V gene is TRBV19, the J gene TRBJ2-2; no clear D. Trimming took 1 base from V and 7 from J, leaving 7 bases between them. The V gene's germline CDR1 is LNHDA and CDR2 SQIVND (reference sequence). CDR3 size: 13 residues.

This clonotype showed up many times. The chain carries TRBV20-1 and TRBJ1-1; the D gene is possibly TRBD1 (5 bases). Germline V CDR1 and CDR2: DFQATT, SNEGSKA (reference sequence). The CDR3 sequence is 12 residues long. Deletions cut 5 bases from V and 0 bases from J, with 7 bases between. The CDR3 DNA reads as TGCAGTGCTCCAGGGTTGAACACTGAAGCTTTCTTT. It codes for CSAPGLNTEAFF.

The gene calls are TRBV5-1 and TRBJ1-5; D call uncertain. Germline CDR1 SGHRS, CDR2 YFSETQ. The length of the CDR3 is 15 residues. Between the trimmed V and J ends, which lost 0 bases and 11 bases, there was a span of 18 bases. CDR3 nucleotides: TGCGCCAGCAGCTTGGTTGCGGGGATTGAAGAGACCCAGCATTTT. Protein sequence: CASSLVAGIEETQHF.

This clonotype came up once. The V call is TRBV10-3, the J call TRBJ2-7; D is tentatively TRBD1 or TRBD2 (5 bases each). The V gene lost 2 bases and the J gene lost 3 bases, with 14 bases spanning the gap. This CDR3 contains 15 residues. From germline, CDR1 is ENHRY and CDR2 SYGVKD. CDR3: CAISERQGEVYEQYF. CDR3 bases: TGTGCCATCAGTGAGAGGCAGGGAGAGGTCTACGAGCAGTACTTC.

This clonotype turned up a few times. This sequence joins TRBV7-2 and TRBJ1-2, with D possibly matching TRBD1 (5 bases). The CDR3 totals 17 residues. The germline V gene encodes CDR1 SGHTA and CDR2 FQGNSA. The V end was cut by 5 bases, the J end by 8 bases, with 27 bases between. The CDR3 DNA is TGTGCCAGCAGCGCAAAAAGGAGTGTCGGAGGGGAGAAGGGCTACACCTTC. It encodes CASSAKRSVGGEKGYTF.

This clonotype has a handful of counts. The V call is TRBV10-3, the J call TRBJ2-5, with D perhaps TRBD1 or TRBD2 (5 bases each). The CDR3 length is 14 residues. The V and J ends lost 10 bases and 9 bases respectively, with 24 bases between them. Germline CDR1 ENHRY, CDR2 SYGVKD. The CDR3 region is CATTGGLGNQPQYF. CDR3 DNA sequence: TGTGCCACCACAGGCGGGTTGGGCAATCAGCCCCAGTACTTC.

The chain uses TRBV7-8 and TRBJ2-7; TRBD1 agrees at 10 bases. Germline V lookup: CDR1 SGHVS, CDR2 FQNEAQ. CDR3 size: 17 residues. V was clipped by 1 base and J by 6 bases; unmatched bases: 12. CDR3 protein: CASSLGPLGQGPLEQYF. The CDR3 DNA reads as TGTGCCAGCAGCTTAGGTCCATTGGGACAGGGGCCTCTCGAGCAGTACTTC.

This clonotype was counted many times. This rearrangement joins TRBV20-1 to TRBJ1-3, with D hard to call. V was clipped by 3 bases and J by 0 bases, with 12 bases between them. Germline CDR1 is DFQATT and CDR2 is SNEGSKA (reference sequence). The CDR3 is 15 residues long. The CDR3 nucleotides read TGCAGTGCTAGTTTCGGCAGCAGCTCTGGAAACACCATATATTTT. Translated: CSASFGSSSGNTIYF.

This clonotype was recorded once. CDR3 amino acids: CSASRGQGDYTF. CDR3 DNA sequence: TGCAGTGCTAGTAGGGGACAGGGGGATTACACCTTC. The chain couples TRBV20-1 to TRBJ1-2; TRBD1 aligns across 11 bases. This CDR3 contains 12 residues. The germline gives CDR1 DFQATT, CDR2 SNEGSKA (reference sequence). After removal of 3 bases from V and 11 bases from J, the junction contained 5 bases not matched to a gene.

This clonotype has a handful of counts. The rearrangement links TRBV12-3 or TRBV12-4 to TRBJ2-7; 9 nucleotides match TRBD1. V trimming: 4 bases; J trimming: 4 bases; junction bases outside the gene matches: 5. The CDR3 sequence is 14 residues long. CDR3 amino acids: CASSYTGGRYEQYF. The DNA for the CDR3 is TGTGCCAGCAGTTATACAGGGGGCAGGTACGAGCAGTACTTC.